The sample holds a few counts of the clone carrying this T cell receptor beta chain. An end of the junction differs from the germline gene, which may be a read error. The data are from a study of T cells in Graves' hyperthyroidism and ophthalmopathy. As for the study in general: Before any treatment, at initial diagnosis, peripheral blood was collected.

Germline V gene sequence: CDR1 MNHNS, CDR2 SASEGT. This CDR3 has 12 amino acids. Uncontrolled infection, other autoimmune disease, pregnancy or lactation excluded patients. Using RNA transcripts as the source, TCR beta CDR3 regions were amplified. Using the HTBI primer set, a first-round RT-PCR was run on the TCR CDR3. MiXCR, run by TCRdb on the multiplex PCR reads, gives a single entry per CDR3 protein. The data show 300,000 to 400,000 distinct CDR3 sequences, about 12% seen once. The chain links TRBV6-1 to TRBJ2-3; D perhaps matches TRBD2 (5 bases). This receptor was obtained from a woman between 18 and 29 years old with Graves' hyperthyroidism. Sequenced sample: blood. CDR3 sequence (DNA): TGTGCCAGCAGCGAAGAGGGAGATACGCAGTATTTT. Its protein is CASSEEGDTQYF.